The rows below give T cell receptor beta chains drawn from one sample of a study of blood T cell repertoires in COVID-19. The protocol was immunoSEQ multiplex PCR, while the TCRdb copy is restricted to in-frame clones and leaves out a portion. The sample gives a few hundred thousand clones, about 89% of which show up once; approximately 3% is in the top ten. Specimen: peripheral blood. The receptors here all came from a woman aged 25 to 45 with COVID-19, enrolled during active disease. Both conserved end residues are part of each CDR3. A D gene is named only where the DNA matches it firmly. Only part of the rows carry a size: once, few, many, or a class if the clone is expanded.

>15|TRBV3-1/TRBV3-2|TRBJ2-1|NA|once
CASSQEHQGYNEQFF
TGTGCCAGCAGCCAAGAGCATCAGGGGTACAATGAGCAGTTCTTC
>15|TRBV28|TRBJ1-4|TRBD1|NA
CASSSPGGSMEKLFF
TGTGCCAGCAGTTCCCCAGGGGGCAGTATGGAAAAACTGTTTTTT
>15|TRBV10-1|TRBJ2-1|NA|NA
CASAASPNSYNEQFF
TGCGCCAGCGCGGCCTCTCCCAACTCCTACAATGAGCAGTTCTTC
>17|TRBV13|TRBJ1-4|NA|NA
CASSNTQGRSTNEKLFF
TGTGCCAGCAGCAATACGCAGGGGCGGTCAACTAATGAAAAACTGTTTTTT
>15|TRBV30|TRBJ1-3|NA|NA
CAWSDRAFGGNTIYF
TGTGCCTGGAGTGACAGGGCTTTTGGCGGAAACACCATATATTTT
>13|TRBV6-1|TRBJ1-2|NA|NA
CASSEEYGDGYTF
TGTGCCAGCAGTGAAGAATATGGAGATGGCTACACCTTC
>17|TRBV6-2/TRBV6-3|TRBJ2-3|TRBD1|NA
CASSYEDRGAPPDTQYF
TGTGCCAGCAGTTACGAGGACAGGGGGGCCCCCCCGGATACGCAGTATTTT
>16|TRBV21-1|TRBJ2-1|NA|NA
CASSKESVQGAHEQFF
TGTGCCAGCAGCAAAGAGTCGGTCCAGGGGGCCCATGAGCAGTTCTTC
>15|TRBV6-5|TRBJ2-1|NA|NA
CASSYGRPSYNEQFF
TGTGCCAGCAGTTATGGCAGGCCTTCCTACAATGAGCAGTTCTTC
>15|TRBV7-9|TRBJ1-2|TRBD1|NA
CASSSRQGPTNGYTF
TGTGCCAGCAGCTCGCGACAGGGTCCCACCAATGGCTACACCTTC
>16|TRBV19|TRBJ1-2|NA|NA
CASSHTSTGYGVGYTF
TGTGCCAGTAGTCACACCTCTACCGGGTACGGGGTCGGCTACACCTTC
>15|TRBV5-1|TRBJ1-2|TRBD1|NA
CASSPRDRGTYGYTF
TGCGCCAGCAGCCCCCGGGACAGGGGTACCTATGGCTACACCTTC
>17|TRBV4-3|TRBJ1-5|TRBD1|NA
CASSQEWDRGDGQPQHF
TGCGCCAGCAGCCAAGAGTGGGACAGGGGAGACGGTCAGCCCCAGCATTTT
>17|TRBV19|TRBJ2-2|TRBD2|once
CASSMSGGRRDTGELFF
TGTGCCAGTAGTATGTCGGGGGGAAGGAGGGACACCGGGGAGCTGTTTTTT
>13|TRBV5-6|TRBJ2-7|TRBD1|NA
CASTRTGSYEQYF
TGTGCCAGCACCCGGACAGGATCCTACGAGCAGTACTTC
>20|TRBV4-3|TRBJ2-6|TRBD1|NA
CASSQAFGQGVLAGANVLTF
TGCGCCAGCAGCCAAGCCTTCGGACAGGGGGTATTGGCTGGGGCCAACGTCCTGACTTTC
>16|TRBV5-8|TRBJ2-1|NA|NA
CASSFYRGGSYNEQFF
TGTGCCAGCAGCTTTTACAGGGGGGGCTCCTACAATGAGCAGTTCTTC
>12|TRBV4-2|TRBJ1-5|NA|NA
CASSQDSEPQHF
TGTGCCAGCAGCCAAGATTCTGAGCCCCAGCATTTT
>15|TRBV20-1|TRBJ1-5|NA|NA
CSASPAGEDNQPQHF
TGCAGTGCTAGTCCCGCGGGGGAGGACAATCAGCCCCAGCATTTT
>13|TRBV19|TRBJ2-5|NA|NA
CASSIVVGETQYF
TGTGCCAGTAGTATAGTGGTCGGGGAGACCCAGTACTTC
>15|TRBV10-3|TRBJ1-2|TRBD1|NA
CAISDAGRGHYGYTF
TGTGCCATCAGTGACGCGGGCAGGGGGCACTATGGCTACACCTTC
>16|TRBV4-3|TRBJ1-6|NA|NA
CASSPDPSSYNSPLHF
TGCGCCAGCAGCCCTGATCCGAGCTCCTATAATTCACCCCTCCACTTT
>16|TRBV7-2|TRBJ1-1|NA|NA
CASSLAGTQGFTEAFF
TGTGCCAGCAGCTTAGCGGGGACACAGGGTTTCACTGAAGCTTTCTTT
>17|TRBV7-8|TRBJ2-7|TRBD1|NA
CASSLEYGQGNSYEQYF
TGTGCCAGCAGCTTAGAATATGGACAGGGAAACAGCTACGAGCAGTACTTC
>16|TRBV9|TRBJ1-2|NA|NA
CASSPTSPTANYGYTF
TGTGCCAGCAGCCCAACAAGTCCGACAGCCAACTATGGCTACACCTTC
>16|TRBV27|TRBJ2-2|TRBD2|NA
CASSSASGVDTGELFF
TGTGCCAGCAGTTCGGCTAGCGGGGTAGACACCGGGGAGCTGTTTTTT
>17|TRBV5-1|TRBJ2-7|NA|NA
CASSFGSPGSSDYEQYF
TGCGCCAGCAGCTTTGGATCCCCAGGCTCTAGCGACTACGAGCAGTACTTC
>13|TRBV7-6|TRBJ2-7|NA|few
CASSLSTTYEQYF
TGTGCCAGCAGCTTGAGCACCACCTACGAGCAGTACTTC
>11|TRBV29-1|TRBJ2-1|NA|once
CSVGTSAGAFF
TGCAGCGTTGGAACTAGCGCAGGGGCTTTCTTC
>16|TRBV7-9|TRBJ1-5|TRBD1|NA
CASSLDLRTGNQPQHF
TGTGCCAGCAGCTTAGATCTTCGGACAGGGAATCAGCCCCAGCATTTT
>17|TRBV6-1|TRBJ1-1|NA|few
CASSGTRGAISNTEAFF
TGTGCCAGCAGTGGAACCAGGGGTGCAATCTCGAACACTGAAGCTTTCTTT
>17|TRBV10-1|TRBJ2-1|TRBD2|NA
CASSASRTSENYNEQFF
TGCGCCAGCAGTGCCTCCCGGACTAGCGAAAACTACAATGAGCAGTTCTTC
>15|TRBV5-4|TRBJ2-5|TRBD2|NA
CASSLAGLAQETQYF
TGTGCCAGCAGCTTGGCGGGACTAGCCCAAGAGACCCAGTACTTC
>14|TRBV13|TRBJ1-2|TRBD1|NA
CASSFPGQVYGYTF
TGTGCCAGCAGCTTCCCCGGACAGGTTTATGGCTACACCTTC
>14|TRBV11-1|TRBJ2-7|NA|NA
CASSARDNSYEQYF
TGTGCCAGCAGCGCCCGGGACAACTCCTACGAGCAGTACTTC
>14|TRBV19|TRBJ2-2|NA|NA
CASSPQGTVGELFF
TGTGCCAGTAGTCCCCAGGGGACGGTCGGGGAGCTGTTTTTT
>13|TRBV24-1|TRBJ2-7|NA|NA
CATSDPGRREQYF
TGTGCCACCAGTGATCCGGGTAGGAGAGAGCAGTACTTC
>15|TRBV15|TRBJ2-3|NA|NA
CATSREAGRADTQYF
TGTGCCACCAGCAGAGAGGCGGGCCGGGCGGATACGCAGTATTTT
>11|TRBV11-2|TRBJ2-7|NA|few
CASSSAYEQYF
TGTGCCAGCAGCTCCGCCTACGAGCAGTACTTC
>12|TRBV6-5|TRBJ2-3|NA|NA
CASSPVADTQYF
TGTGCCAGCAGTCCGGTCGCAGATACGCAGTATTTT
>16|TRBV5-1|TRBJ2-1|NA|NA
CASSLVGRNSYNEQFF
TGCGCCAGCAGCTTGGTGGGGAGAAACTCCTACAATGAGCAGTTCTTC
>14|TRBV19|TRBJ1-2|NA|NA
CASSIGRGNYGYTF
TGTGCCAGTAGTATAGGTAGGGGCAACTATGGCTACACCTTC
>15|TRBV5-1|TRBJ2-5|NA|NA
CASRAAVGAGETQYF
TGCGCCAGCAGGGCTGCGGTGGGGGCCGGAGAGACCCAGTACTTC
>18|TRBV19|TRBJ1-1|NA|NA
CASSPLTGTQIMNTEAFF
TGTGCCAGTAGCCCTTTGACAGGAACCCAAATTATGAACACTGAAGCTTTCTTT
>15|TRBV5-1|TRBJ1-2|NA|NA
CASSLEWGVNYGYTF
TGCGCCAGCAGCTTGGAGTGGGGGGTAAACTATGGCTACACCTTC
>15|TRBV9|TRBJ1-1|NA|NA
CASSVRGGMNTEAFF
TGTGCCAGCAGCGTACGCGGCGGCATGAACACTGAAGCTTTCTTT
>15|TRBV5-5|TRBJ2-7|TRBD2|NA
CASSPLGGGNGEQYF
TGTGCCAGCAGCCCCTTGGGCGGGGGGAACGGTGAGCAGTACTTC
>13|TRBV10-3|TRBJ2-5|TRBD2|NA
CAISEGRAGTQYF
TGTGCCATCAGCGAAGGGAGGGCGGGGACCCAGTACTTC
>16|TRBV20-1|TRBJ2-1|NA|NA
CSASRVGRQVYNEQFF
TGCAGTGCTAGTCGGGTCGGTAGACAGGTTTACAATGAGCAGTTCTTC